This passage covers 4 T cell receptor beta chains from one sample sequenced in a study of shared clonotypes between healthy human individuals. Sequencing was performed with immunoSEQ multiplex PCR; in TCRdb, only in-frame clones are kept and a portion is missing. This table holds about 120,000 clones, under 70% found once. Sequenced: memory CD8+ T cells sorted from blood. Specified subset: CD45RO+ cells pooled with CCR7-negative TemRA cells. All receptors derive from a woman in her thirties in good health.

The chain's CDR3 is CASSAASGGGSYNEQFF. Here the CDR3 DNA reads TGTGCCAGCAGTGCGGCTAGCGGGGGGGGCTCCTACAATGAGCAGTTCTTC. V is TRBV6-4 and J is TRBJ2-1; TRBD2 matches 12 bases. The CDR3 runs to 17 residues. V trimming: 4 bases; J trimming: 0 bases; junction bases outside the gene matches: 4. Germline CDR1 MRHNA, CDR2 SNTAGT.

This chain joins TRBV19 and TRBJ2-3, with D possibly TRBD2 on 5 matching bases. This CDR3 spans 15 amino acids. From germline, CDR1 is LNHDA and CDR2 SQIVND (reference sequence). Trimming took 6 bases from V and 2 from J, leaving 15 bases between them. DNA of the CDR3: TGTGCCAGTAGCCCAATCAAGCGGCACACAGATACGCAGTATTTT. Encoded protein: CASSPIKRHTDTQYF.

The chain employs TRBV2 and TRBJ1-1; D perhaps matches TRBD1 (5 bases). The CDR3 loop spans 14 amino acids. CDR1 and CDR2 (germline): SNHLY, FYNNEI. Trimming stripped 4 bases from V and 3 bases from J, with 12 bases between. The CDR3 DNA reads TGTGCCAGCAGTGGCCTCGACAGATACACTGAAGCTTTCTTT. Translating gives CASSGLDRYTEAFF. Complete variable domain (other parts from reference TRBV2 and TRBJ1-1): EPEVTQTPSHQVTQMGQEVILRCVPISNHLYFYWYRQILGQKVEFLVSFYNNEISEKSEIFDDQFSVERPDGSNFTLKIRSTKLEDSAMYFCASSGLDRYTEAFFGQGTRLTVV.

The chain links TRBV28 to TRBJ2-1; possible D gene TRBD1, 6 bases. From germline, CDR1 is MDHEN and CDR2 SYDVKM. CDR3 length equals 12 residues. V gave up 6 bases and J gave up 8 bases, with 11 bases separating them. The CDR3, as DNA: TGTGCCAGCAGGAGGGACACCGATGAGCAGTTCTTC. Amino acid sequence: CASRRDTDEQFF.